This T cell receptor beta chain derives from a study of cytomegalovirus exposure and HLA in healthy donors. Study context: Inside one of the first data releases sat about 85 million unique TCRs taken from HLA-typed donors.

Study-wide results and caveats: Rare sequences made up most TCRs, while some public TCRs were found in many donors. Later examination showed HLA-associated TCR beta chains had greater clonal expansion than equally common others.

The junction had 9 bases not matched to a gene; V was cut back by 3 bases and J by 5 bases. Germline CDR1 and CDR2: MNHEY and SMNVEV (reference sequence). This CDR3 is built from 15 residues. As regards this clone: No antigen is known for it.

Primers for the PCR totalled 60 Vbeta and 13 Jbeta. Sequencing was performed with immunoSEQ multiplex PCR; in TCRdb, only in-frame clones are kept and a portion is missing. The table has about 130,000 clones, roughly 84% seen once. The chain joins TRBV27 to TRBJ2-7; 8 nucleotides align to TRBD1. Sequenced: PBMCs. The source is a young woman in good health and CMV-seropositive. CDR3 in DNA: TGTGCCAGCAGTTTGGGGACAGGACCTCCTAACGAGCAGTACTTC. The encoded protein is CASSLGTGPPNEQYF.